These 21 T cell receptor beta chains share one sample of origin, sequenced in a study of T cells after yellow fever vaccination. TCRdb independently ran MiXCR on the 5' RACE reads; one entry per CDR3 protein. The data show approximately 32,000 distinct CDR3 sequences, about 4.6% seen once. Specimen: CD8+ T cells sorted from PBMCs, collected 5 days after the yellow fever booster vaccination. The receptor source for this set is a man aged 25 to 45 who received the YFV17D yellow fever vaccine.

Many counts were recorded for this clonotype. J is TRBJ2-5 and V is TRBV28; a possible D gene is TRBD2 (6 bases). Per the germline V gene, CDR1 is MDHEN and CDR2 is SYDVKM. The CDR3 is 11 amino acids. Deletions cut 6 bases from V and 9 bases from J, with 11 bases between. In nucleotides, the CDR3 is TGTGCCAGCAGCCCAGGCGGGGCCCAGTACTTC. Translated: CASSPGGAQYF.

In its sample, this clonotype was seen many times. The chain has TRBV5-1 and TRBJ2-7; D might be TRBD1 or TRBD2, each matching 5 bases. The V gene's germline CDR1 is SGHRS and CDR2 YFSETQ. V was pared by 3 bases and J by 6 bases, with 22 bases between. The length of the CDR3 is 16 residues. The CDR3 loop is CASSWGILADDGEQYF. The CDR3 coding sequence is TGCGCCAGCAGCTGGGGGATCTTAGCTGACGATGGCGAGCAGTACTTC.

This clonotype was recorded many times. The chain combines TRBV15 with TRBJ2-5; perhaps TRBD1 as D (5 bases). Germline assignment: CDR1 LNHNV and CDR2 YYDKDF (reference sequence). This CDR3 spans 15 amino acids. V lost 0 bases to trimming and J lost 7 bases, with 15 bases between them. The CDR3 DNA reads as TGTGCCACCAGCAGAGATCATCCAGGGCATGGGACCCAGTACTTC. Translated: CATSRDHPGHGTQYF.

This clonotype was seen repeatedly, ten times or more. The chain has TRBV7-7 and TRBJ2-5; TRBD1 might be the D (6 bases). CDR1 is SSHAT, CDR2 FNYEAQ, per germline (reference sequence). The CDR3 has 14 residues. Trimming removed 4 bases at V and 5 bases at J, with 14 bases between. CDR3 coding DNA: TGTGCCAGCAGCTCAGGGGTATCCGGGGAGACCCAGTACTTC. Protein sequence: CASSSGVSGETQYF.

The chain combines TRBV3-1 with TRBJ2-2; tentatively, D is TRBD1 or TRBD2 (5 bases each). The CDR3 is 16 residues long. Trimming took off 0 bases at V and 4 bases at J, with 12 bases between the two ends. Germline V gene sequence: CDR1 LGHDT, CDR2 YNNKEL (reference sequence). This CDR3 is CASSQDLSGTTGELFF. CDR3 bases: TGTGCCAGCAGCCAAGACTTGTCAGGGACCACCGGGGAGCTGTTTTTT.

This clonotype was seen repeatedly, ten times or more. V and J are TRBV12-3 or TRBV12-4 and TRBJ2-3; 7 positions match TRBD1. CDR3 length: 17 amino acids. Losses at the gene ends were 4 bases for V and 2 bases for J; bases not matched to a gene: 12. The CDR3 DNA sequence: TGTGCCAGCAGTTCGACTTTAACAGGGGTCTTCACAGATACGCAGTATTTT. Protein: CASSSTLTGVFTDTQYF.

This clonotype has ten or more counts. This chain connects TRBV6-1 to TRBJ1-2, with D hard to call. CDR3 length: 17 residues. Germline CDR1 MNHNS, CDR2 SASEGT. Trimming removed 4 bases at V and 0 bases at J, with 18 bases between. The CDR3 sequence is CASSATLAGPANYGYTF. The CDR3, as DNA: TGTGCCAGCAGTGCCACCTTGGCCGGACCAGCTAACTATGGCTACACCTTC.

This clonotype showed up many times. The chain recombines TRBV20-1 with TRBJ2-7, with a weak D call TRBD1 (5 bases). Trimming took 5 bases from V and 1 from J, leaving 12 bases between them. This CDR3 has 13 residues. Germline loops: CDR1 DFQATT, CDR2 SNEGSKA (reference sequence). Here the CDR3 DNA reads TGCAGTGCTTCGGACACCAGGTCCTACGAGCAGTACTTC. Translating gives CSASDTRSYEQYF.

In this sample, this clonotype turned up many times. V and J are TRBV6-1 and TRBJ2-3, with 12 bases matching TRBD2. Trimming took 5 bases from V and 3 from J; bases not matched to a gene: 6. The CDR3 extends over 16 amino acids. The germline V gene has CDR1 MNHNS and CDR2 SASEGT. CDR3 in amino acids: CASSQGLAGSTDTQYF. CDR3 nucleotides: TGTGCCAGCAGTCAAGGACTAGCGGGATCTACAGATACGCAGTATTTT.

This clonotype was observed a handful of times. The chain combines TRBV6-2 or TRBV6-3 with TRBJ2-1; perhaps TRBD2 as D (5 bases). The CDR3 spans 12 residues. Trimming stripped 5 bases from V and 10 bases from J, with 12 bases between. Germline V lookup: CDR1 MNHEY, CDR2 SVGEGT. The DNA of the CDR3 is TGTGCCAGCAGTCGTGAGGACTGGGAGCAGTTCTTC. This translates into CASSREDWEQFF.

This clonotype has ten or more counts. This chain's CDR3 is CAWEYNEQFF. The CDR3, as DNA: TGTGCCTGGGAATACAATGAGCAGTTCTTC. The chain recombines TRBV30 with TRBJ2-1; no clear D gene. Germline CDR1 and CDR2: GTSNPN and SVGIG (reference sequence). The V end lost 5 bases, the J end lost 4 bases, and 3 bases lay between the germline ends. The CDR3 is 10 amino acids.

This clonotype was seen many times. The chain recombines TRBV27 with TRBJ2-1, with D hard to call. Per the germline V gene, CDR1 is MNHEY and CDR2 is SMNVEV (reference sequence). V was cut by 4 bases and J by 3 bases, with 10 bases left in between. The CDR3 is 14 amino acids. In DNA form, the CDR3 reads TGTGCCAGCAGTTCTAGATTGGGCTACAATGAGCAGTTCTTC. It encodes CASSSRLGYNEQFF.

Ten or more counts support this clonotype. The chain couples TRBV25-1 to TRBJ2-5, with 7 bases aligning to TRBD2. This CDR3 is built from 16 residues. Germline V CDR1 and CDR2: MGHDK, SYGVNS. The V and J ends lost 4 bases and 0 bases, in that order; junction bases with no gene match: 8. For the CDR3, the DNA is TGTGCCAGCAGTGTGGAGCGGGGAGGGTACCAAGAGACCCAGTACTTC. Amino acid sequence: CASSVERGGYQETQYF.

The sample holds many counts of this clonotype. CDR3 DNA: TGTGCCAGCAGTAAGACGCCCGCTGTGGTAGACCAACTCATTCAGTACTTC. As protein: CASSKTPAVVDQLIQYF. The chain uses TRBV12-3 or TRBV12-4 and TRBJ2-4; D remains ambiguous. This CDR3 is built from 17 residues. The ends were cut back, 5 bases at V and 9 bases at J, with 26 bases in the middle.

This clonotype was seen at least ten times. This sequence joins TRBV7-9 and TRBJ1-2; weak D call: TRBD1 (5 bases). The ends were cut back, 1 base at V and 2 bases at J, with 14 bases in the middle. Looked up from germline, CDR1 is SEHNR and CDR2 is FQNEAQ (reference sequence). CDR3 length equals 16 residues. CDR3 sequence (DNA): TGTGCCAGCAGCTTAGTAGGTCGGACACCAAACTATGGCTACACCTTC. It encodes CASSLVGRTPNYGYTF. The variable domain in full, completed from reference TRBV7-9 and TRBJ1-2, reads DTGVSQNPRHKITKRGQNVTFRCDPISEHNRLYWYRQTLGQGPEFLTYFQNEAQLEKSRLLSDRFSAERPKGSFSTLEIQRTEQGDSAMYLCASSLVGRTPNYGYTFGSGTRLTVV.

In its sample, this clonotype was seen many times. This rearrangement joins TRBV5-1 to TRBJ1-4; D is uncertain. Germline-derived CDR1 and CDR2 are SGHRS and YFSETQ. CDR3 length: 13 residues. The V and J ends lost 3 bases and 7 bases respectively, with 10 bases between them. DNA of the CDR3: TGCGCCAGCAGCTCGGAGTACGGTGAAAAACTGTTTTTT. It codes for CASSSEYGEKLFF.

This clonotype has just a few counts. The chain links TRBV20-1 to TRBJ2-3; TRBD2 is a possible D gene (5 bases). From germline, CDR1 is DFQATT and CDR2 SNEGSKA (reference sequence). Trimming pared 3 bases from V and 2 bases from J, leaving 15 bases between. The CDR3 runs 15 residues. Written as DNA, the CDR3 is TGCAGTGCTAGTCGGTGGGAGATGTCCACAGATACGCAGTATTTT. Its translation: CSASRWEMSTDTQYF.

Ten or more counts support this clonotype. The chain uses TRBV11-3 and TRBJ2-1, with TRBD1 identical over 8 bases. The CDR3 totals 14 residues. V shed 4 bases and J 7 bases; nucleotides not matched to a gene: 6. Germline V gene sequence: CDR1 SGHNT, CDR2 YENEEA. As DNA, the CDR3 is TGTGCCAGCAGCTCACTGGACAGGGATAATGAGCAGTTCTTC. Its translation is CASSSLDRDNEQFF.

This clonotype was detected ten times or more. The genes are TRBV19 and TRBJ2-5; 10 nucleotides line up with TRBD2. This CDR3 contains 14 residues. Germline V gives CDR1 LNHDA, CDR2 SQIVND (reference sequence). V was pared by 5 bases and J by 5 bases, with 5 bases of the junction left unmatched. The CDR3 coding sequence is TGTGCCAGTAGTCCGGGACTAGCGTGGGAGACCCAGTACTTC. It is translated as CASSPGLAWETQYF. The complete variable domain, with remaining parts taken from reference TRBV19 and TRBJ2-5, reads DGGITQSPKYLFRKEGQNVTLSCEQNLNHDAMYWYRQDPGQGLRLIYYSQIVNDFQKGDIAEGYSVSREKKESFPLTVTSAQKNPTAFYLCASSPGLAWETQYFGPGTRLLVL.

The chain couples TRBV7-6 to TRBJ2-1; D uncertain. Trimming took 7 bases from V and 8 from J, leaving 18 bases between them. CDR3 length equals 14 residues. Per the germline V gene, CDR1 is SGHVS and CDR2 is FNYEAQ. In DNA, the CDR3 is TGTGCCAGCACCCCGGGCCCTACCGCGGATGAGCAGTTCTTC. Protein product: CASTPGPTADEQFF.

The chain joins TRBV7-1 to TRBJ1-2, with D possibly matching TRBD1 (6 bases). TRBV7-1 has ORF status, its function being uncertain. This CDR3 is 13 amino acids long. The CDR3 is CVCWLHRVYGYTF. CDR3 nucleotides: TGTGTCTGCTGGCTGCACAGGGTGTATGGCTACACCTTC.